A single sample gave rise to the 9 T cell receptor beta chains below, sequenced in a study of shared clonotypes between healthy human individuals. CD45RO-negative CD8 cells positively selected for CCR7 made up the naive population, which excluded terminally differentiated effector memory CD45RA+ cells. This table comes from immunoSEQ multiplex PCR, and its TCRdb copy is limited to in-frame clones, with some not included. The sample shows around 650,000 clones, roughly 96% of them seen only once. The sequencing input was naive CD8+ T cells sorted from blood. The receptors were sampled from a young woman in good health.

The rearrangement links TRBV28 to TRBJ1-1; the D is unclear. The CDR3 is 16 residues long. Germline V gene sequence: CDR1 MDHEN, CDR2 SYDVKM. V shed 6 bases and J shed 3 bases, with 20 bases lying between them. The chain's CDR3 is CASSPPLRTGYTEAFF. CDR3 sequence (DNA): TGTGCCAGCAGCCCACCCCTCAGAACCGGGTACACTGAAGCTTTCTTT.

This chain connects TRBV4-1 to TRBJ2-5, with 8 bases that match TRBD2. The end of the DNA aligns better with TRBJ2-7, so the J call may be wrong. The CDR3 has 15 amino acids. Per the germline V gene, CDR1 is MGHRA and CDR2 is YSYEKL. Here the CDR3 reads CASSIIAGHLYEQYF. DNA of the CDR3: TGCGCCAGCAGCATCATAGCGGGACATCTCTACGAGCAGTACTTC.

The chain couples TRBV11-2 to TRBJ2-1, with 13 bases that match TRBD2. Trimming took 5 bases from V and 8 from J; bases not matched to a gene: 12. The CDR3 runs 17 residues. The germline CDR1 and CDR2 sequences are SGHAT and FQNNGV. CDR3 region: CASSTKGGTSGNDEQFF. CDR3 nucleotide sequence: TGTGCCAGCAGCACTAAGGGCGGGACTAGCGGGAATGATGAGCAGTTCTTC.

The rearrangement uses TRBV28 and TRBJ1-1; D gene unclear. Germline V gene data show CDR1 as MDHEN and CDR2 as SYDVKM. V was shortened by 6 bases and J by 6 bases, with 29 bases between the two germline ends. The length of the CDR3 is 18 residues. CDR3 loop: CASSPTIYREGRVPEAFF. CDR3 DNA: TGTGCCAGCAGCCCTACAATCTATCGCGAGGGAAGGGTGCCTGAAGCTTTCTTT.

This clone was found once. The J gene is TRBJ1-2, the V gene TRBV28; a possible D gene is TRBD1 (5 bases). Trimming stripped 2 bases from V and 3 bases from J, with 16 bases between. There are 16 residues in the CDR3. Germline V gene lookup returns CDR1 MDHEN and CDR2 SYDVKM. CDR3 sequence (DNA): TGTGCCAGCAGTTTAGATCAGGGCAGGGTGGACTATGGCTACACCTTC. Its protein is CASSLDQGRVDYGYTF.

This clone was recorded only once. This chain uses TRBV5-4 with TRBJ1-5, with 7 bases aligning to TRBD1. J lost 5 bases, V lost 5 bases, and 10 bases had no gene match. The CDR3 has 15 residues. The germline CDR1 and CDR2 sequences are SGHNT and YYREEE (reference sequence). Written as DNA, the CDR3 is TGTGCCAGCAGTTTTGAGGGACAGTCGGATCAGCCCCAGCATTTT. Protein: CASSFEGQSDQPQHF.

The chain combines TRBV27 with TRBJ2-1, with 12 bases fitting TRBD2. The CDR3 spans 14 residues. Germline loops: CDR1 MNHEY, CDR2 SMNVEV (reference sequence). V lost 5 bases to trimming and J lost 8 bases; unmatched junction nucleotides: 4. The CDR3 protein is CASSPGTSGHEQFF. The CDR3 DNA reads as TGTGCCAGCAGTCCTGGGACTAGCGGGCATGAGCAGTTCTTC.

This clone was counted once. V is TRBV6-1 and J is TRBJ2-7; 7 bases fit TRBD1. Germline trimming cut 7 bases from V and 1 base from J; bases unmatched to any gene: 7. Germline-derived CDR1 and CDR2 are MNHNS and SASEGT. CDR3 length: 14 residues. CDR3 residues: CASNPWGQSYEQYF. The CDR3 region has the DNA TGTGCCAGCAATCCTTGGGGACAGTCCTACGAGCAGTACTTC.

V and J are TRBV10-2 and TRBJ2-7; D ambiguous. Germline V CDR1 and CDR2: WSHSY, SAAADI. The CDR3 consists of 11 residues. Trimming removed 6 bases at V and 6 bases at J, with 9 bases between. The DNA of the CDR3 is TGCGCCAGCAGCGATCTTTCCGAGCAGTACTTC. As protein: CASSDLSEQYF.